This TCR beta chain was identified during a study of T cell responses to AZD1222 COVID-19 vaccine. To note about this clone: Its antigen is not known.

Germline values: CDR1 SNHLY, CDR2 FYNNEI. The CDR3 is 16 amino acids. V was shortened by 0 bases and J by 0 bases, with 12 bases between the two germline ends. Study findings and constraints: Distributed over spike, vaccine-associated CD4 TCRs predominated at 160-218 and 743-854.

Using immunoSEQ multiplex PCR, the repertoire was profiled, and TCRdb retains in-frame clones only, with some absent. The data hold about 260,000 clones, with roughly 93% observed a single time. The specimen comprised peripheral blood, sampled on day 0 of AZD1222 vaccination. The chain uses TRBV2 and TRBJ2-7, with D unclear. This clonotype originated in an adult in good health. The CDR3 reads CASSEAPPPLSYEQYF. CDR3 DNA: TGTGCCAGCAGTGAAGCGCCCCCCCCACTCTCCTACGAGCAGTACTTC.